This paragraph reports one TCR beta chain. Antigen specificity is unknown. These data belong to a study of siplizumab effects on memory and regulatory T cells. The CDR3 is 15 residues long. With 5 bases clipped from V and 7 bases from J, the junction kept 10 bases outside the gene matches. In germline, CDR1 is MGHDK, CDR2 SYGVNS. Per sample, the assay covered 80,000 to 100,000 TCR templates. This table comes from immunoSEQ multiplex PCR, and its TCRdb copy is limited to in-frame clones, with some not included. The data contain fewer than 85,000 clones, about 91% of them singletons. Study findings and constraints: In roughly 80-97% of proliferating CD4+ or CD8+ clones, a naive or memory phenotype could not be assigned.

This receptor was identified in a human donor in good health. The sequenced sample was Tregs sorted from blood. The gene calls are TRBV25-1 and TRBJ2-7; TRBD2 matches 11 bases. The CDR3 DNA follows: TGTGCCAGCAGTAAAACTAGCGGGGGAGTTCGGGAGCAGTACTTC. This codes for CASSKTSGGVREQYF.